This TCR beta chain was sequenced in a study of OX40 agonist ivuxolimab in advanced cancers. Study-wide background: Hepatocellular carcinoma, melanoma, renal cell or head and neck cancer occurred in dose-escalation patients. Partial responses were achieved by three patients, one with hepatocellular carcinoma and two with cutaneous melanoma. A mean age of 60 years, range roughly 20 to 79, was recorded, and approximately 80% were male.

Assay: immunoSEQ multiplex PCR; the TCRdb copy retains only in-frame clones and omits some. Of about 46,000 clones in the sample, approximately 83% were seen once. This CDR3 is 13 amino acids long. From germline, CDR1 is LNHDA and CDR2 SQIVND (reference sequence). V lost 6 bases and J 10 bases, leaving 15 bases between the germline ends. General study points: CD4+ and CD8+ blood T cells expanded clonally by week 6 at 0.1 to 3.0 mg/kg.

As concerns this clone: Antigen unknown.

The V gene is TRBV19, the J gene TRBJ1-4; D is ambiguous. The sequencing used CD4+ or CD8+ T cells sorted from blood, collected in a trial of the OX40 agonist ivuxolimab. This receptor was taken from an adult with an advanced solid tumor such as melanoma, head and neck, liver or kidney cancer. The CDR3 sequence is CASSSSDVGKLFF. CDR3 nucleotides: TGTGCCAGTAGCTCATCGGATGTGGGAAAACTGTTTTTT.